These T cell receptor beta chains were read from a single sample in a study of shared clonotypes between healthy human individuals. Assay: immunoSEQ multiplex PCR; the TCRdb copy retains only in-frame clones and omits some. The table includes approximately 640,000 clones, roughly 70% detected once. The sample consisted of memory CD4+ T cells sorted from blood. The receptors here all came from a woman in her thirties in good health. Each CDR3 is given with its conserved first and last residue. The D gene is left open where the match is weak. Size values are once, few and many counts, or a class for expanded clones, and some rows have none.

once,TRBV20-1,.,TRBJ2-1,TGCAGTGCCAAAGAAACGGGTGAGCAGTTCTTC,CSAKETGEQFF
.,TRBV18,.,TRBJ2-2,TGTGCCAGCTCACCAATGGACACCGGGGAGCTGTTTTTT,CASSPMDTGELFF
.,TRBV2,.,TRBJ2-1,TGTGCCAGCAGTGGGGCCCCTTTTCGGGAGCAGTTCTTC,CASSGAPFREQFF
.,TRBV5-1,.,TRBJ2-2,TGCGCCAGCAGCAAGCAGGGCTTTCCGAACACCGGGGAGCTGTTTTTT,CASSKQGFPNTGELFF
once,TRBV9,TRBD1,TRBJ1-2,TGTGCCAGCAGCGGGGGACAGAACTACCTTTTTAACTATGGCTACACCTTC,CASSGGQNYLFNYGYTF
.,TRBV20-1,.,TRBJ1-4,TGCAGTGCGCCCACTAGTAAAAAACTGTTTTTT,CSAPTSKKLFF
.,TRBV2,TRBD2,TRBJ2-4,TGTGCCAGCACGCTAGCGGGAGGGATGGCCAAAAACATTCAGTACTTC,CASTLAGGMAKNIQYF
.,TRBV27,TRBD2,TRBJ2-1,TGTGCCAGCAGTCCATCTGGGGTGGGGCTAGCGGGAGAGAATGAGCAGTTCTTC,CASSPSGVGLAGENEQFF
.,TRBV9,TRBD1,TRBJ2-5,TGTGCCAGCAGCGTAGTCGAGGGGGCAGGGCGGGAGACCCAGTACTTC,CASSVVEGAGRETQYF
.,TRBV29-1,TRBD2,TRBJ2-5,TGCAGCATAAAACTAGCGGGAGAGACCCAGTACTTC,CSIKLAGETQYF